This TCR beta chain is from a study of beta chain features in type 1 diabetes. General observations from the study: Researchers could not determine here whether HLA type influences TCRB rearrangement. PCR might show a preference for shorter templates, equally across patients and controls. Among patients with Type 1 diabetes, TCRB CDR3s were moderately but significantly shorter in every one of the four CD4+ subsets.

For this clone: The antigen remains unidentified. Relative to the germline gene, one junction end is altered; a read error may explain this.

The CDR3 runs to 16 residues. Germline CDR1 SSHAT, CDR2 FNYEAQ (reference sequence). TCRB transcripts that were expressed got sequenced, as all of the isolated RNA had been reverse transcribed. Assay used: immunoSEQ multiplex PCR; TCRdb lists only in-frame clones, some missing. The sample has about 360,000 clones; about 12% are singletons. In total, each donor contributed a single heparinised blood draw that averaged roughly 110 mL. The origin of this receptor is a woman aged 18-29 years with type 1 diabetes. This chain connects TRBV7-7 to TRBJ2-5, with D perhaps matching TRBD2 (5 bases). Sequencing input: naive CD4+ T cells from blood. The chain's CDR3 is CASSLGIASTQETQYF. CDR3 nucleotides: TGTGCTAGCAGCTTAGGCATAGCGTCTACCCAAGAGACCCAGTACTTC.